This TCR beta chain appears in the sequencing data of a study of siplizumab effects on memory and regulatory T cells. General study results and limits: There appeared to be greater diversity in naive T cells than in memory cells, and naive T cells seemed major contributors to the alloresponse. Assignment to unstimulated subsets succeeded for only a minor fraction of the alloreactive clones. The study found that siplizumab significantly reduced alloreactive sequences traceable to unstimulated CD4+ memory cells.

Turning to this clone: Its target is not known.

Per the germline V gene, CDR1 is MNHNY and CDR2 is SVGAGI (reference sequence). J lost 7 bases, V lost 5 bases, and 4 bases had no gene match. This CDR3 spans 12 amino acids. The assay covered some 100,000 TCR templates per sample. Sequencing used immunoSEQ multiplex PCR; TCRdb keeps in-frame clones, though not all of them. The sample holds tens of thousands of clones, around 97% seen once. The material sequenced was naive CD8+ T cells sorted from blood. The clonotype was recovered from a human donor in good health. The chain couples TRBV6-6 to TRBJ1-2; 7 nucleotides agree with TRBD1. As DNA, the CDR3 is TGTGCCAGCAGTGCGACAGGGATTGGCTACACCTTC. It encodes CASSATGIGYTF.